The T cell receptor beta chain described here comes from a study of blood T cell repertoires in COVID-19. The overall study: Samples representing acute and convalescent COVID-19 were sourced from the United States, Italy and Spain.

Assay: immunoSEQ multiplex PCR; the TCRdb copy retains only in-frame clones and omits some. The sample includes some 330,000 clones, around 90% of them seen just once. Across about two dozen US areas, participants ranged in age from about 18 to 100 years. Before being deemed recovered, Cohort 3 donors had two negative PCRs, clearance, or symptom resolution. Germline CDR1 reads SGHVS; CDR2 reads FNYEAQ. Trimming stripped 5 bases from V and 3 bases from J, with 14 bases between. CDR3 length: 14 residues. Sequencing was carried out using PBMCs or T cells enriched from blood (not recorded which). The chain combines TRBV7-6 with TRBJ2-7; possible D gene TRBD1, 6 bases. The clonotype originates from a man aged 25-45 years who had recovered from COVID-19. This CDR3 is CASSPQGRGYEQYF. The CDR3 DNA is TGTGCCAGCAGCCCACAGGGACGGGGCTACGAGCAGTACTTC.